What follows are 3 T cell receptor beta chains derived from one specimen sequenced in a study of blood T cell repertoires in COVID-19. The table came from immunoSEQ multiplex PCR; TCRdb's copy has only in-frame clones and leaves some out. The sample includes a few hundred thousand clones, more than 85% seen only once; the top ten take 2% to 3%. The sample comprised peripheral blood. These receptors came from a young adult with COVID-19, enrolled during active disease.

The rearrangement joins TRBV4-1 to TRBJ2-2, with TRBD2 identical over 8 bases. CDR1 and CDR2 from the germline V gene are MGHRA and YSYEKL. CDR3 length: 16 residues. The junction had 8 bases not matched to a gene; V was cut back by 5 bases and J by 3 bases. For the CDR3, the DNA is TGCGCCAGCAGCTCCCCAGGAGCGGGAGACACCGGGGAGCTGTTTTTT. This codes for CASSSPGAGDTGELFF.

V and J are TRBV29-1 and TRBJ1-1, with TRBD1 matching 8 bases. Per the germline V gene, CDR1 is SQVTM and CDR2 is ANQGSEA. V lost 7 bases to trimming and J lost 4 bases; unmatched junction nucleotides: 8. The length of the CDR3 is 13 residues. The CDR3 loop is CSATGQGLTEAFF. The CDR3 DNA reads as TGCAGCGCTACCGGACAGGGACTCACTGAAGCTTTCTTT.

This clone was seen a few times. The V call is TRBV7-2, the J call TRBJ2-1; D ambiguous. V was clipped by 3 bases and J by 9 bases, with 15 bases between them. Germline CDR1 reads SGHTA; CDR2 reads FQGNSA. The CDR3 extends over 14 amino acids. The CDR3 here is CASSFEATHPEQFF. The CDR3 nucleotides read TGTGCCAGCAGCTTTGAGGCCACACACCCTGAGCAGTTCTTC.